Detailed here is one T cell receptor beta chain. Its antigen is unknown. A much larger clone is a single base away; this may be a read error. In the original workflow: Building a distant-metastasis classifier for papillary thyroid cancer drew on CDR3 differences across clinicopathological groups. TCRdb re-analyzed the PCR reads through MiXCR. The V and J calls were determined by TCRdb, not by the authors. The sample records about 24,000 clones, around 25% being singletons. Every patient was untreated before thyroid surgery. The entry originates in a study of metastatic and nonmetastatic thyroid tumors. Background on the study: Repertoire data that came from the blood and tumor or nodule tissue of malignant and benign thyroid patients were compared.

General study points: Significantly higher TCR beta diversity was reportedly seen in malignant thyroid tumors than benign nodules, in blood and tumor.

The CDR3 consists of 14 residues. The germline V gene has CDR1 SGHNT and CDR2 YYREEE (reference sequence). The specimen sequenced was tumor tissue. The TCR sequence derives from a male donor with papillary thyroid cancer or a benign thyroid nodule (not recorded which). Some clones in this sample may be carry-over from other donors' samples. The genes are TRBV5-4 and TRBJ1-1, with D tentatively TRBD1 (6 bases). In nucleotides, the CDR3 is TGTGCCAGCAGCTCGCAGGCAGGGGACGCTGATGCTTTCTTT. Amino acids: CASSSQAGDADAFF.